This T cell receptor (beta chain) was sequenced in a study of vaccination and CD4 T cells after COVID-19. This clonotype was detected only a few times. What it binds is unknown. Treatment here: roughly ten-day PBMC culture with coronavirus spike peptide pools or control peptides (ViraFEST assay). Germline trimming cut 1 base from V and 6 bases from J; bases unmatched to any gene: 15. The CDR3 totals 18 residues. Germline assignment: CDR1 SGHTA and CDR2 FQGTGA. The Oncomine TCR Beta short-read assay was what sequenced the DNA obtained from cultured CD4+ T cells. One entry per CDR3 protein, called by TCRdb with MiXCR from the PCR reads. The sample consists of some 15,000 distinct CDR3 sequences, about 40% of them appearing once.

This chain links TRBV7-3 with TRBJ2-5, with 9 positions matching TRBD2. The receptor was isolated from a human donor who received a COVID-19 vaccine. Sequences were derived from CD4+ T cells from blood, cultured in vitro, sampled before SARS-CoV-2 vaccination. For the CDR3, the DNA is TGTGCCAGCAGCTTAAAGACCGGCGGGGGGGCTCGGTCTCAGACCCAGTACTTC. Its protein product is CASSLKTGGGARSQTQYF.